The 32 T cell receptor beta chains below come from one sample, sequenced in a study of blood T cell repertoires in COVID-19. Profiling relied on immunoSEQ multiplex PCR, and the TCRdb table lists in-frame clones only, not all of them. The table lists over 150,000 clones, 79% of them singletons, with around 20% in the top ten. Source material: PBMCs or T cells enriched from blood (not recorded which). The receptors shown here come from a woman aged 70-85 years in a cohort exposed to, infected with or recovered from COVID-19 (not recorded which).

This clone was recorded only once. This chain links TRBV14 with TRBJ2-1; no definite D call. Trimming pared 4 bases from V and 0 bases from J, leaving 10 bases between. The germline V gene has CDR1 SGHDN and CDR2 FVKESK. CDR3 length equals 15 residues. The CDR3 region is CASSRRRSSYNEQFF. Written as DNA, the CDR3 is TGTGCCAGCAGCCGTAGACGGAGCTCCTACAATGAGCAGTTCTTC.

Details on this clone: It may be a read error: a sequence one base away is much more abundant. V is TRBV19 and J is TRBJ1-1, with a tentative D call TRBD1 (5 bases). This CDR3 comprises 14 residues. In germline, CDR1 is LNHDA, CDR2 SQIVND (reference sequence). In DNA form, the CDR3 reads TGTGCCAGTAAAGACAATTCGATGGACACTGAAACTTTCTTT. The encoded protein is CASKDNSMDTETFF.

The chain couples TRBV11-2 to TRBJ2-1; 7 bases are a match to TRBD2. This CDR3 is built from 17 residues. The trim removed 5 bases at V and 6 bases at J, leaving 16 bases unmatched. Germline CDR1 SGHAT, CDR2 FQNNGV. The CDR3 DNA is TGTGCCAGCAGCCCCGGACTAGGCCTCCTCCAGCGCAATGAGCAGTTCTTC. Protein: CASSPGLGLLQRNEQFF.

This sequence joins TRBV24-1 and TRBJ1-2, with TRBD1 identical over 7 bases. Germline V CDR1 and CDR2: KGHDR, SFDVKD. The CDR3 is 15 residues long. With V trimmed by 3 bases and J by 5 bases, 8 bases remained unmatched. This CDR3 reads CATSDQRDSLYGYTF. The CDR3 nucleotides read TGTGCCACCAGTGATCAACGGGACAGCCTATATGGCTACACCTTC.

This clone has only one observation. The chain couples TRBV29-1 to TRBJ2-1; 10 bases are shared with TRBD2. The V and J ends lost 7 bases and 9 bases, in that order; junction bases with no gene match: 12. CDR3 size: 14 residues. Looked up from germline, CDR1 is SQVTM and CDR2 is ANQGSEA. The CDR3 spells CSAYYSGRVFEQFF. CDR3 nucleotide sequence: TGCAGCGCATACTACAGCGGGAGGGTTTTTGAGCAGTTCTTC.

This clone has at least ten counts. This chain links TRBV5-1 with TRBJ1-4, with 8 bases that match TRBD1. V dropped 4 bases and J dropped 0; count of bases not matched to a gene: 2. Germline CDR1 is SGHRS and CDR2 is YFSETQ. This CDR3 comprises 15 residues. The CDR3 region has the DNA TGCGCCAGCAGCGTACAGGGGGCAACTAATGAAAAACTGTTTTTT. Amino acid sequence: CASSVQGATNEKLFF.

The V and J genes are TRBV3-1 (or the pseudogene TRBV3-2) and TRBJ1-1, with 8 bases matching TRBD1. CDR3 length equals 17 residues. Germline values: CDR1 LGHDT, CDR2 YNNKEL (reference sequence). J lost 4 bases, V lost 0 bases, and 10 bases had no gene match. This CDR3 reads CASSQEETGVIVTEAFF. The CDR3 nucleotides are TGTGCCAGCAGCCAAGAGGAGACAGGGGTAATAGTCACTGAAGCTTTCTTT.

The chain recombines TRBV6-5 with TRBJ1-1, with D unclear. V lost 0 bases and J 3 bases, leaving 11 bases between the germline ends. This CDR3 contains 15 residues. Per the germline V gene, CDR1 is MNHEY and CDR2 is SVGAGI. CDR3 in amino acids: CASSYSHSLDTEAFF. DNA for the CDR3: TGTGCCAGCAGTTACTCCCATTCACTAGACACTGAAGCTTTCTTT.

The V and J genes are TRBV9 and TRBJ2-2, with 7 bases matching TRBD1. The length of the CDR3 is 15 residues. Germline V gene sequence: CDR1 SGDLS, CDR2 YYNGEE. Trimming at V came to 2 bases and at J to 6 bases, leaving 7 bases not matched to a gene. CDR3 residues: CASSVLDRDAGELFF. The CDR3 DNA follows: TGTGCCAGCAGCGTTCTAGACAGGGACGCCGGGGAGCTGTTTTTT.

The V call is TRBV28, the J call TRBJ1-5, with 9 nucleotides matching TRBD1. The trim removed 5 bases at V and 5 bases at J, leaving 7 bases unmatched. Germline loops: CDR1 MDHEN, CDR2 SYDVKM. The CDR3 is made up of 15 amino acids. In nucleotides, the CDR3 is TGTGCCAGCAGTATTACAGGGGGCGGGCATCAGCCCCAGCATTTT. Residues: CASSITGGGHQPQHF.

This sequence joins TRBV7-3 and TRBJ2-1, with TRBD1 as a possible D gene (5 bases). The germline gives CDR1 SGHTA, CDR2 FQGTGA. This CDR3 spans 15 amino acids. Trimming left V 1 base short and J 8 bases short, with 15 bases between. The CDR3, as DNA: TGTGCCAGCAGCTTAAGGACAACGAGTGTCGATGAGCAGTTCTTC. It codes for CASSLRTTSVDEQFF.

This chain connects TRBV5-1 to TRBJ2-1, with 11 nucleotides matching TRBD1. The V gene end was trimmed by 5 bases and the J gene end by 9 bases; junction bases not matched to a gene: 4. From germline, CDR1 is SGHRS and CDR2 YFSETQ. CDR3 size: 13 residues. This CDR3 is CASRRTGGGEQFF. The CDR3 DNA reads TGCGCCAGCAGACGGACAGGGGGCGGTGAGCAGTTCTTC.

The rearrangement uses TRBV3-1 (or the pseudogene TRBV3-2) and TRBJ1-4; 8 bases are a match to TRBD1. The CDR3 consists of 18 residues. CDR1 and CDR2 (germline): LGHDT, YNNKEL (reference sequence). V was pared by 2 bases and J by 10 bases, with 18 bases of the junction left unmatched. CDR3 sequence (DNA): TGTGCCAGCAGCCAAACTCGATACCGGGACAGGTCTTACAGAAAACTGTTTTTT. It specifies CASSQTRYRDRSYRKLFF.

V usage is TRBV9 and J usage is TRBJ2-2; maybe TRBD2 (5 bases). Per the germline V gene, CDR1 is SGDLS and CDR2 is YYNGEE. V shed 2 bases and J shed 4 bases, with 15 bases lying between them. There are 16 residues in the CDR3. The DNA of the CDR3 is TGTGCCAGCAGCGTGAGGGAAGGGCCGGGCACCGGGGAGCTGTTTTTT. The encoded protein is CASSVREGPGTGELFF.

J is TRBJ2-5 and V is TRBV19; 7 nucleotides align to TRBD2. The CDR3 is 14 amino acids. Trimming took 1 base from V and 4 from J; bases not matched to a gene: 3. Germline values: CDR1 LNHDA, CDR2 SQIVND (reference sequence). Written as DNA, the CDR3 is TGTGCCAGTAGTATAGCGGGAGGAACAGAGACCCAGTACTTC. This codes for CASSIAGGTETQYF.

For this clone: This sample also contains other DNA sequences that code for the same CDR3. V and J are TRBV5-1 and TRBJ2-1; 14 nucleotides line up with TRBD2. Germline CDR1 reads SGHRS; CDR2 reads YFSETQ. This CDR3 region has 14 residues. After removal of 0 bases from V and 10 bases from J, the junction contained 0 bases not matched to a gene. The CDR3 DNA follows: TGCGCCAGCAGCTTGGGACTAGCGGGAGGGGAGCAGTTCTTC. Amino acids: CASSLGLAGGEQFF.

CDR3 amino acids: CASSPGTGWEQYF. As DNA, the CDR3 is TGTGCCAGCTCACCGGGGACAGGGTGGGAGCAGTACTTC. V gene TRBV18 combines with J gene TRBJ2-7; 9 bases fit TRBD1. Germline trimming cut 3 bases from V and 7 bases from J; bases unmatched to any gene: 4. The CDR3 loop spans 13 amino acids. Germline CDR1 reads KGHSH; CDR2 reads LQKENI.

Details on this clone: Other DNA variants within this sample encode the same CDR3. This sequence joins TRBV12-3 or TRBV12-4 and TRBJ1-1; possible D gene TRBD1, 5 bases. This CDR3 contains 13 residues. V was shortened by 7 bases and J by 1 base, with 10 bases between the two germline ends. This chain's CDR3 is CASTPRENTEAFF. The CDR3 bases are TGTGCCAGCACTCCCAGGGAGAACACTGAAGCTTTCTTT.

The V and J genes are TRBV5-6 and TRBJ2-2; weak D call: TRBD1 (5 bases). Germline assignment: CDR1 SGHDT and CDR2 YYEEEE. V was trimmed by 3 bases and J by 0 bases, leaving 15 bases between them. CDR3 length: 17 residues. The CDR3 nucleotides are TGTGCCAGCAGCTCCCCTGGGGCGGCCTCGAACACCGGGGAGCTGTTTTTT. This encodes CASSSPGAASNTGELFF.

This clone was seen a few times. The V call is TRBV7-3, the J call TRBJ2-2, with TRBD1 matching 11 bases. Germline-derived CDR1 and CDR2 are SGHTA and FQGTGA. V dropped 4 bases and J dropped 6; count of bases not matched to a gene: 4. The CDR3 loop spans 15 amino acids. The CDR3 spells CASSSSGQGAGELFF. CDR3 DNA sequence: TGTGCCAGCAGCTCCTCGGGACAGGGGGCCGGGGAGCTGTTTTTT.

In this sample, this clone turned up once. The CDR3 protein is CASSLAASSGGYNEQFF. The CDR3 nucleotides are TGCGCCAGCAGCTTGGCCGCTTCTAGCGGGGGCTACAATGAGCAGTTCTTC. The chain carries TRBV5-1 and TRBJ2-1; 10 positions match TRBD2. From germline, CDR1 is SGHRS and CDR2 YFSETQ. The trim removed 0 bases at V and 3 bases at J, leaving 6 bases unmatched. The CDR3 contains 17 residues.

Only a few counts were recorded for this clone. CDR3 in amino acids: CASSPGNVGTIYF. CDR3 nucleotides: TGTGCCAGCAGTCCGGGTAACGTCGGCACCATATATTTT. The rearrangement uses TRBV28 and TRBJ1-3; D is uncertain. This CDR3 spans 13 amino acids. Germline V gives CDR1 MDHEN, CDR2 SYDVKM. Trimming stripped 5 bases from V and 9 bases from J, with 14 bases between.

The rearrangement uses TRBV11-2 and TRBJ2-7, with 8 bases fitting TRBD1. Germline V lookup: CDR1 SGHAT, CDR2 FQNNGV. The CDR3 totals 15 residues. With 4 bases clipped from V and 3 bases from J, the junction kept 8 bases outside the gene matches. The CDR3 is CASSSGTGNLYEQYF. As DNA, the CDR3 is TGTGCCAGCAGCTCCGGGACAGGTAACCTCTACGAGCAGTACTTC.

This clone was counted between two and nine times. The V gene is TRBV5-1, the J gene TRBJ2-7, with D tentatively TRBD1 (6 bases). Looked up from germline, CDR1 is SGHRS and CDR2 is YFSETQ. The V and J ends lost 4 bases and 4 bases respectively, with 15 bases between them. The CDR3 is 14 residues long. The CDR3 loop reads CASSTQTDSYEQYF. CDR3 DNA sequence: TGCGCCAGCAGCACACAAACGGACAGTTACGAGCAGTACTTC.

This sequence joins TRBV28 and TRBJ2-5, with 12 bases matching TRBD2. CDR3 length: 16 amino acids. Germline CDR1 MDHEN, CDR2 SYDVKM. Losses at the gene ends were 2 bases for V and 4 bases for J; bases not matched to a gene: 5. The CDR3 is CASSLRLAGVVETQYF. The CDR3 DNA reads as TGTGCCAGCAGTTTACGACTAGCGGGAGTGGTAGAGACCCAGTACTTC.

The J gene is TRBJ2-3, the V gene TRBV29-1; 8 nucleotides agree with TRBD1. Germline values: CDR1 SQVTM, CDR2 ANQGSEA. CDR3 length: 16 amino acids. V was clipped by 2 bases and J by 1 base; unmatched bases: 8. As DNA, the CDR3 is TGCAGCGTTGAACCAGCAGGGGGCTGGGGCACAGATACGCAGTATTTT. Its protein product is CSVEPAGGWGTDTQYF.

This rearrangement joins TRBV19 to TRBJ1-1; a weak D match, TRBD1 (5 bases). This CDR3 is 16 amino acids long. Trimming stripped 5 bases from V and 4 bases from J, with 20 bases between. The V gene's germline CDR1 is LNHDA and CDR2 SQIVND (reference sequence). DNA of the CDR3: TGTGCCAGTAGTCCCCCCGGGACTTTGTTGGCCACTGAAGCTTTCTTT. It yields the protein CASSPPGTLLATEAFF.

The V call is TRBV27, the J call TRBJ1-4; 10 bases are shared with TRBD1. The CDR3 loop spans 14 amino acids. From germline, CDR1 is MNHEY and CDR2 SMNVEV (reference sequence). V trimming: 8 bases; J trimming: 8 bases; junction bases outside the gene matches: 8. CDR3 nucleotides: TGTGCCAGCCGTACCGGGACAGGGGTCGAAAAACTGTTTTTT. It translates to CASRTGTGVEKLFF.

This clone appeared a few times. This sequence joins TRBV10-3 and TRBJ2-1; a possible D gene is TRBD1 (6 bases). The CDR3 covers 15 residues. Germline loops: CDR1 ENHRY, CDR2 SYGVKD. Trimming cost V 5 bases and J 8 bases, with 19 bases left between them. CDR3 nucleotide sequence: TGTGCCATCAGTAACCCCCAACAGGGAGTCGATGAGCAGTTCTTC. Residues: CAISNPQQGVDEQFF.

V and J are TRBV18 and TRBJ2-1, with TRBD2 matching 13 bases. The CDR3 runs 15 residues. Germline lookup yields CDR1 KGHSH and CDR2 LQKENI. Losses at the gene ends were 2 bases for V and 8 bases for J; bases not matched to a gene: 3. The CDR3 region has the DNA TGTGCCAGCTCACCAAGGACTAGCGGGAGCCATGAGCAGTTCTTC. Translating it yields CASSPRTSGSHEQFF.

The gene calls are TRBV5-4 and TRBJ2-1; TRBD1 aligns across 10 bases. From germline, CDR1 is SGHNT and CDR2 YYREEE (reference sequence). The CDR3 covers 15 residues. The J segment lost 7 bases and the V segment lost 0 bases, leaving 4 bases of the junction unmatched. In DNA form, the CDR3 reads TGTGCCAGCAGCTTGGGGACAGGGGGTTTTAATGAGCAGTTCTTC. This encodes CASSLGTGGFNEQFF.

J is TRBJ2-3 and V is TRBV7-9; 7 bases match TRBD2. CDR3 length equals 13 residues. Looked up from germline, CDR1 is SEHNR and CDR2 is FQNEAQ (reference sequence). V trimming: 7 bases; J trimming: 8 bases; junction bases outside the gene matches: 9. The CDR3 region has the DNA TGTGCCAGCACGACGGCGGGAGAGGGTACGCAGTATTTT. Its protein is CASTTAGEGTQYF.